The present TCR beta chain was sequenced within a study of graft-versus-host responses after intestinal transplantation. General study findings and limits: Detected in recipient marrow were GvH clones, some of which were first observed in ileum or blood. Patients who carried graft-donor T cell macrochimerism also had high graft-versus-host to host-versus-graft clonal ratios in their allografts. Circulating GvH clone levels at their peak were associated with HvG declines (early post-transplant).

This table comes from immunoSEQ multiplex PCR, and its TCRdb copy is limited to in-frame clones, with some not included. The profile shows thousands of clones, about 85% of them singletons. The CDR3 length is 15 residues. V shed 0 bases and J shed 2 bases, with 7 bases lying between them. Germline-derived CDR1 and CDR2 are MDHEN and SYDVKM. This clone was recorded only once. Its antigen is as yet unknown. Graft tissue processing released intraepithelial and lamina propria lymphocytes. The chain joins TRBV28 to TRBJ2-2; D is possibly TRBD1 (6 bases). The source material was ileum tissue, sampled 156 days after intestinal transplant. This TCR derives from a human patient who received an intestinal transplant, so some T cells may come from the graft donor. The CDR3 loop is CASSLWDSNTGELFF. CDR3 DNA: TGTGCCAGCAGTTTATGGGACAGTAACACCGGGGAGCTGTTTTTT.